A single sample gave rise to the 8 T cell receptor beta chains below, sequenced in a study of blood T cells in healthy people across ages. Using a J-beta primer mix together with a sample-barcoded 5' primer, a second PCR was run for about 7 to 12 cycles. TCRdb reprocessed the 5' RACE reads with MiXCR, giving one entry per CDR3 protein. Of about 1.8 million distinct CDR3 sequences detected, just under 50% appear once; the ten largest clones hold around 2.1%. Input material: blood. Every receptor here comes from a woman in her forties in good health.

The rearrangement uses TRBV2 and TRBJ1-4; D is ambiguous. CDR1 SNHLY and CDR2 FYNNEI come from the germline V gene. V was trimmed by 6 bases and J by 7 bases, leaving 15 bases between them. This CDR3 spans 14 amino acids. CDR3 coding DNA: TGTGCCAGCAGCGGACCTGGGATGGGTGAAAAACTGTTTTTT. It is translated as CASSGPGMGEKLFF.

The chain combines TRBV28 with TRBJ1-6, with 7 bases that match TRBD1. The germline V gene has CDR1 MDHEN and CDR2 SYDVKM. V dropped 5 bases and J dropped 9; count of bases not matched to a gene: 10. The CDR3 covers 15 residues. The CDR3 coding sequence is TGTGCCAGCAGTCCCCCCACAGGGGTCGCTTCACCCCTCCACTTT. This sequence encodes CASSPPTGVASPLHF.

The chain has TRBV2 and TRBJ2-5, with D maybe TRBD1 (7 bases). V dropped 10 bases and J dropped 4 bases, with 16 bases sitting between them. This CDR3 region has 13 residues. Germline V CDR1 and CDR2: SNHLY, FYNNEI. CDR3 sequence (DNA): TGTGCCACCTTGGAGGGGGCAGGAGAGACCCAGTACTTC. Encoded protein: CATLEGAGETQYF.

V gene TRBV2 combines with J gene TRBJ2-1; 7 positions match TRBD2. Germline V gene sequence: CDR1 SNHLY, CDR2 FYNNEI. The V gene end was trimmed by 4 bases and the J gene end by 6 bases; junction bases not matched to a gene: 6. The CDR3 spans 14 residues. CDR3 DNA: TGTGCCAGCAGTGTACGGGGGGAGGGCAATGAGCAGTTCTTC. Translated: CASSVRGEGNEQFF.

This clonotype was counted only a few times. The chain is built from TRBV4-1 and TRBJ2-1, with TRBD2 as a possible D gene (6 bases). The germline gives CDR1 MGHRA, CDR2 YSYEKL. Trimming took off 6 bases at V and 3 bases at J, with 18 bases between the two ends. This CDR3 spans 16 amino acids. The CDR3 region has the DNA TGCGCCAGCAGTGATATCGGGGGAGCGAACTACAATGAGCAGTTCTTC. Its protein is CASSDIGGANYNEQFF.

CDR3 nucleotide sequence: TGTGCCAGCAGCCGGGACAGTTGGGATTCACCCCTCCACTTT. It yields the protein CASSRDSWDSPLHF. The chain couples TRBV7-9 to TRBJ1-6; 7 nucleotides align to TRBD1. The trim removed 5 bases at V and 8 bases at J, leaving 6 bases unmatched. The CDR3 is 14 amino acids. CDR1 and CDR2 (germline): SEHNR, FQNEAQ (reference sequence). Together with reference TRBV7-9 and TRBJ1-6, the CDR3 gives the full variable domain: DTGVSQNPRHKITKRGQNVTFRCDPISEHNRLYWYRQTLGQGPEFLTYFQNEAQLEKSRLLSDRFSAERPKGSFSTLEIQRTEQGDSAMYLCASSRDSWDSPLHFGNGTRLTVT.

This chain joins TRBV20-1 and TRBJ2-7, with a possible D match to TRBD1 (6 bases). Germline assignment: CDR1 DFQATT and CDR2 SNEGSKA (reference sequence). Trimming pared 1 base from V and 4 bases from J, leaving 29 bases between. This CDR3 is built from 19 residues. CDR3 sequence: CSARALEDSVFRDLYEQYF. DNA of the CDR3: TGCAGTGCTAGAGCCCTCGAGGACAGCGTATTCCGAGATTTATACGAGCAGTACTTC.

V gene TRBV7-9 combines with J gene TRBJ2-4, with D perhaps TRBD1 (7 bases). The V end lost 6 bases, the J end lost 14 bases, and 23 bases lay between the germline ends. The length of the CDR3 is 14 residues. Germline loops: CDR1 SEHNR, CDR2 FQNEAQ (reference sequence). The chain's CDR3 is CASRPRGEPAKEYF. CDR3 DNA: TGTGCCAGCAGGCCCAGGGGGGAGCCAGCCAAGGAGTACTTC.